Reported below is one T cell receptor (beta chain). Its antigen is as yet unknown. Researchers used 5'RACE with constant-segment primers to make TCR alpha and TCR beta cDNA libraries that carry sample barcodes and UMIs. TCRdb ran MiXCR on the 5' RACE reads and lists one entry per CDR3 protein. The table includes tens of thousands of distinct CDR3 sequences, around a quarter detected once. This specimen belongs to a study of T-cell memory formation after mild COVID-19. Study-wide context: Largely, the TCR clusters proved donor specific. Study-level findings and limits: Second-wave clones that peaked on day 37 lacked confirmed SARS-CoV-2 specificity.

V lost 1 base, J lost 9 bases, and 10 bases lay in between. CDR1 is SEHNR and CDR2 is FQNEAQ in the germline V gene (reference sequence). CDR3 length equals 12 residues. The rearrangement links TRBV7-9 to TRBJ2-7; tentative D call: TRBD2 (5 bases). This TCR came from a man younger than 30 who had mild COVID-19 (a few samples of this study predate the infection). Cell type and time point are not known. Source material: PBMCs or a T cell subset sorted from them (not recorded which). As DNA, the CDR3 is TGTGCCAGCAGCTTAGAGGGAGCTGGGCAGTACGTC. Its translation is CASSLEGAGQYV.